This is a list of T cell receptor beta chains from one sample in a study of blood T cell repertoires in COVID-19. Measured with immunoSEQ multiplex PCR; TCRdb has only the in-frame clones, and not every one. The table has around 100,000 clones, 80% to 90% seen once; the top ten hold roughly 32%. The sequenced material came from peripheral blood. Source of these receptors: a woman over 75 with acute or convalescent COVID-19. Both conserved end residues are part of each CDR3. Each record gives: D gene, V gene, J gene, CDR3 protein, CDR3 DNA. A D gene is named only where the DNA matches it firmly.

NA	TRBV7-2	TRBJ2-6	CASSLAAGTRANVLTF	TGTGCCAGCAGCTTAGCTGCAGGGACTCGGGCCAACGTCCTGACTTTC
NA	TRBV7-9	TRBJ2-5	CASSLFPRETQYF	TGTGCCAGCAGCTTGTTCCCACGGGAGACCCAGTACTTC
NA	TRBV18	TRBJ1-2	CASSPQGRAGGYTF	TGTGCCAGCTCACCACAGGGGCGAGCGGGCGGCTACACCTTC
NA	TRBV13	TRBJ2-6	CASSLGGVVNVLTF	TGTGCCAGCAGCTTAGGCGGGGTTGTCAACGTCCTGACTTTC
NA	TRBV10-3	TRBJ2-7	CAISEAGTSYEQYF	TGTGCCATCAGTGAGGCCGGGACATCCTACGAGCAGTACTTC
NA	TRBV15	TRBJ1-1	CATSRVQGPGTEAFF	TGTGCCACCAGCAGAGTTCAGGGGCCGGGCACTGAAGCTTTCTTT
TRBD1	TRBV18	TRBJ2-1	CASSSRDRGGEQFF	TGTGCCAGCTCGTCCCGGGACAGGGGAGGCGAGCAGTTCTTC
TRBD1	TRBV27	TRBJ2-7	CASRRQGDYEQYF	TGTGCCAGCAGGCGACAGGGGGATTACGAGCAGTACTTC
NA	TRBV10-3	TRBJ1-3	CAISELYRESGNTIYF	TGTGCCATCAGTGAGCTATACAGGGAATCAGGAAACACCATATATTTT
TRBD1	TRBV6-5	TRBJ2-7	CASSSVWQGAYEQYF	TGTGCCAGCAGTTCCGTCTGGCAGGGGGCCTACGAGCAGTACTTC
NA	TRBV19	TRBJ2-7	CASRGGAALGEQYF	TGTGCCAGTAGGGGGGGGGCGGCCCTCGGCGAGCAGTACTTC
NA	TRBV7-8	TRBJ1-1	CASSPTRPVIEVAFF	TGTGCCAGCAGTCCTACTCGCCCCGTTATAGAAGTAGCTTTCTTT
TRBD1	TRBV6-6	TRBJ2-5	CASSYPGQGQETQYF	TGTGCCAGCAGTTACCCGGGACAGGGGCAAGAGACCCAGTACTTC
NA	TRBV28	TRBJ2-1	CASSSLLLGDEQFF	TGTGCCAGCAGTAGCCTCCTCCTAGGCGATGAGCAGTTCTTC
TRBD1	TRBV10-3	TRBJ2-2	CAIIQGSGELFF	TGTGCCATCATACAGGGGTCCGGGGAGCTGTTTTTT
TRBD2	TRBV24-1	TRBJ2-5	CATSDFTSGGKETQYF	TGTGCCACCAGTGATTTTACTAGCGGGGGGAAGGAGACCCAGTACTTC